The present T cell receptor beta chain was sequenced within a study of spatial heterogeneity in lung cancer. Time point given: sample taken at primary tumor resection. MiXCR, applied by TCRdb to the 5' RACE reads, yields one record per CDR3 protein. In the table there are 2,500 to 3,000 distinct CDR3 sequences, 49% of which are singletons. This clonotype appeared a few times. Its antigen remains unidentified. General study points: Within tumors, counts of expanded alpha and beta TCRs tracked tumor mutation counts.

The sequencing here drew on lung tumor tissue, taken at surgery. This sequence originates from a male donor with early-stage non-small cell lung cancer.

The CDR3 region has the DNA TGTGCCAGCAGCCAAGACAGGGGGCATGACACTGAAGCTTTCTTT. This sequence encodes CASSQDRGHDTEAFF. This chain uses TRBV4-2 with TRBJ1-1; TRBD1 matches at 8 bases. This CDR3 contains 15 residues. With 0 bases clipped from V and 3 bases from J, the junction kept 3 bases outside the gene matches. Per germline, CDR1 LGHNA and CDR2 YNFKEQ.